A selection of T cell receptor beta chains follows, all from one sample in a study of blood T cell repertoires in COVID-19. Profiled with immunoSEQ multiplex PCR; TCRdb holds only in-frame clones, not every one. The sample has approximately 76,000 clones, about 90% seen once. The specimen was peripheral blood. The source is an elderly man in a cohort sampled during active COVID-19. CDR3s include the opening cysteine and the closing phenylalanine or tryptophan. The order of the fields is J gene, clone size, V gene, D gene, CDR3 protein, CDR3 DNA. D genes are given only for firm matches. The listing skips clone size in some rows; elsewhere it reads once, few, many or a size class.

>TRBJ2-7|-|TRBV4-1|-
CASSQDGGYEQYF
TGCGCCAGCAGCCAAGACGGGGGATACGAGCAGTACTTC
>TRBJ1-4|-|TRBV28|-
CASSAYRESANEKLFF
TGTGCCAGCAGTGCGTACAGGGAATCAGCTAATGAAAAACTGTTTTTT
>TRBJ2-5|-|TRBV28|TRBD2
CASSIRDRRGAQYF
TGTGCCAGCAGTATCCGGGACCGCCGGGGGGCCCAGTACTTC
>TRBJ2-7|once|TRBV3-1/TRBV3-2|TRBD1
CASSQGQGAIYEQYF
TGTGCCAGCAGCCAAGGACAGGGGGCCATCTACGAGCAGTACTTC
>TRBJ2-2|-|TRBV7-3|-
CASSLPSGGRWELFF
TGTGCCAGCAGCTTACCGTCAGGAGGCCGGTGGGAGCTGTTTTTT
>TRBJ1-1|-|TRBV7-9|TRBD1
CASSFPGQGTEAFF
TGTGCCAGCAGCTTCCCGGGACAGGGGACTGAAGCTTTCTTT
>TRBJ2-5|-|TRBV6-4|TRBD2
CASRSGGETQYF
TGTGCCAGCAGGAGCGGGGGTGAGACCCAGTACTTC
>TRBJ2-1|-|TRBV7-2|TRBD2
CASSTTASGEYNEQFF
TGTGCCAGCAGCACCACCGCTAGCGGGGAATACAATGAGCAGTTCTTC
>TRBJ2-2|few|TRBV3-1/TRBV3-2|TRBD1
CASSPTGRTGELFF
TGTGCCAGCAGCCCGACAGGGCGGACCGGGGAGCTGTTTTTT
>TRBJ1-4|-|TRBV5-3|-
CARSLGRVTTNEKLFF
TGTGCCAGAAGCTTGGGCAGGGTTACAACTAATGAAAAACTGTTTTTT